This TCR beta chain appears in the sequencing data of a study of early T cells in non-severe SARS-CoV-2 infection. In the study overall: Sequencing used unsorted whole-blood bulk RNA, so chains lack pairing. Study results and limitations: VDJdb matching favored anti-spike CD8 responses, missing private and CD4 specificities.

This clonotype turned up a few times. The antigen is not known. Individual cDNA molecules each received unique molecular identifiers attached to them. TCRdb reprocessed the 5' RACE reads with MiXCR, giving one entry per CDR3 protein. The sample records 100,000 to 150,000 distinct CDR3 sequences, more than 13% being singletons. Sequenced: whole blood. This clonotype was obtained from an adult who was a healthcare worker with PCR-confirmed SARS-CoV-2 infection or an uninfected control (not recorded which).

The CDR3 spells CTPTRGLEYGYTF. The DNA of the CDR3 is TGCACTCCTACGCGGGGCCTAGAGTATGGCTACACCTTC. The chain couples TRBV20-1 to TRBJ1-2; tentative D call: TRBD1 (5 bases). Germline V gene sequence: CDR1 DFQATT, CDR2 SNEGSKA (reference sequence). The CDR3 consists of 13 residues.